The count of the clone carrying this T cell receptor beta chain is one. Germline V gene lookup returns CDR1 GTSNPN and CDR2 SVGIG (reference sequence). CDR3 length equals 14 residues. Trimming cost V 0 bases and J 1 base, with 9 bases left between them. TCRdb's copy holds only in-frame clones and misses some; the assay was immunoSEQ multiplex PCR. The sample lists approximately 90,000 clones, more than 75% seen once, with about 3.2% in the top ten. The sample is drawn from a study of glioma-infiltrating T cells after dendritic cell vaccination. The chain is built from TRBV30 and TRBJ2-5; D is perhaps TRBD2 (6 bases). Sequences were derived from blood, sampled before dendritic cell vaccination. The source of this sequence is a human donor with glioblastoma. CDR3 loop: CAWSVDSGQETQYF. The DNA of the CDR3 is TGTGCCTGGAGTGTGGATAGCGGCCAAGAGACCCAGTACTTC.